The 2 T cell receptor beta chains in this list originate from one sample, sequenced in a study of blood T cell repertoires in COVID-19 (dated by TCRdb to about 2020). Preparation of the library involved the immunoSEQ multiplex PCR assay. The clones in this table, taken by TCRdb from immuneACCESS, are in-frame only. Not every clone is retained; where verified, under half of the shortfall comes from an unresolved V gene, and the cause of the rest is unknown. The sample profile shows about 90,000 clones; around three quarters of them were found once. The top ten hold approximately 6.8% of the sample. Sample: peripheral blood. The receptors were gathered from an older man with acute or convalescent COVID-19.

CDR3 in DNA: TGTGCCAGCAGTTTACGGGGGGCCGATCAGCCCCAGCATTTT. Its translation is CASSLRGADQPQHF. This rearrangement joins TRBV27 to TRBJ1-5, with D possibly TRBD1 on 6 matching bases. The CDR3 totals 14 residues. Germline V gives CDR1 MNHEY, CDR2 SMNVEV (reference sequence). Deletions cut 2 bases from V and 5 bases from J, with 10 bases between.

The chain links TRBV7-3 to TRBJ1-2; 7 bases are a match to TRBD1. Germline V gene data show CDR1 as SGHTA and CDR2 as FQGTGA. The CDR3 length is 13 residues. The ends lost 5 bases at V and 4 bases at J; junction bases unmatched: 4. This chain's CDR3 is CASSPDRTYGYTF. CDR3 bases: TGTGCCAGCAGCCCGGACAGGACCTATGGCTACACCTTC. The full variable domain, in which reference TRBV7-3 and TRBJ1-2 provide the parts outside the CDR3, is GAGVSQTPSNKVTEKGKYVELRCDPISGHTALYWYRQSLGQGPEFLIYFQGTGAADDSGLPNDRFFAVRPEGSVSTLKIQRTERGDSAVYLCASSPDRTYGYTFGSGTRLTVV.